This T cell receptor beta chain was observed in a study of blood T cell repertoires in COVID-19. Study context: The cDNA or gDNA used as material had been derived from T cells, B-cell-depleted T cells, or PBMCs.

CDR3 size: 16 residues. Per germline, CDR1 KGHSH and CDR2 LQKENI. The V end lost 6 bases, the J end lost 5 bases, and 20 bases lay between the germline ends. Participants were aged roughly 18 to 90 years, lived in under 30 US areas, and enrolled virtually. Each participant's cohort was designated according to participant-reported clinical history. Authors' methods: Reference gene primer amplification gave nucleated cell count estimates. Clones were sequenced by immunoSEQ multiplex PCR, and TCRdb holds only the in-frame ones, with some missing. V and J calls and clone size are given by that table; D and trimming were obtained from the DNA. The sample holds around 250,000 clones, approximately 85% seen once.

This TCR came from a woman aged 50 to 60 who had recovered from COVID-19. Sequencing was performed on PBMCs or T cells enriched from blood (not recorded which). The chain joins TRBV18 to TRBJ1-3, with no clear D. The CDR3 loop is CASSRVTGSIRNTIYF. CDR3 DNA: TGTGCCAGCTCCCGGGTGACGGGTTCGATAAGAAACACCATATATTTT.